This T cell receptor (beta chain) was profiled in a study of breast tumors, draining lymph nodes, adjacent tissues. Study-level points and caveats: That most tumor T cells come from lymph nodes remained unproven.

This clonotype was seen repeatedly, ten times or more. What it binds is unknown. Samples came from axillary lymph nodes draining the breast cancer. Each CDR3 protein gets one entry after TCRdb re-called the multiplex PCR reads with MiXCR. This table has approximately 140,000 distinct CDR3 sequences, 32% appearing once. The germline gives CDR1 SGHKS, CDR2 YYEKEE (reference sequence). V shed 0 bases and J shed 8 bases, with 12 bases lying between them. The CDR3 contains 15 residues. The V call is TRBV5-5, the J call TRBJ1-6; D is possibly TRBD1 (5 bases). The clonotype comes from a female donor with breast cancer. Some clones in this sample may be carry-over from other donors' samples. Sequencing was carried out using axillary lymph node tissue. Here the CDR3 reads CASSLVSGYYSPLHF. For the CDR3, the DNA is TGTGCCAGCAGCTTGGTCTCAGGGTATTATTCACCCCTCCACTTT.